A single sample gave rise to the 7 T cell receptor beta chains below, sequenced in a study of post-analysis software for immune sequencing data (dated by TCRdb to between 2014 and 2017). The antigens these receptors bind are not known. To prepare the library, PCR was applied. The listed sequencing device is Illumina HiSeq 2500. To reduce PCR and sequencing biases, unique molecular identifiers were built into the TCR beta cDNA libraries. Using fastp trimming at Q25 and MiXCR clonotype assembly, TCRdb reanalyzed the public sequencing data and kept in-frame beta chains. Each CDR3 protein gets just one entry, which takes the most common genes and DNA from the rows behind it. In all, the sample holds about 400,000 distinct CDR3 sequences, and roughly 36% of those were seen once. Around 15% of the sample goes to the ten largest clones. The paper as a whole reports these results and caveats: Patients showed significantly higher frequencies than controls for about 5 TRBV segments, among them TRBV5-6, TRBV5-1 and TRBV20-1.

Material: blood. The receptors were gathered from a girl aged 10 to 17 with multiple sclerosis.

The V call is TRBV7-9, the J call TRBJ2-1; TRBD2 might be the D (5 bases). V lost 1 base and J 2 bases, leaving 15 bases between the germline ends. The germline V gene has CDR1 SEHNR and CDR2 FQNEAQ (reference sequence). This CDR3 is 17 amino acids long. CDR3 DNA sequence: TGTGCCAGCAGCTTAGTCTCCTGGCAGCGGCCCTACAATGAGCAGTTCTTC. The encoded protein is CASSLVSWQRPYNEQFF. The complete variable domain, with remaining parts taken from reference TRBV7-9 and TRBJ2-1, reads DTGVSQNPRHKITKRGQNVTFRCDPISEHNRLYWYRQTLGQGPEFLTYFQNEAQLEKSRLLSDRFSAERPKGSFSTLEIQRTEQGDSAMYLCASSLVSWQRPYNEQFFGPGTRLTVL.

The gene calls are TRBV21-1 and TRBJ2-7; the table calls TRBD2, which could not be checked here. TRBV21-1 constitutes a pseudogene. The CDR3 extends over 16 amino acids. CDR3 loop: CASSKGYTSGSYEQYF. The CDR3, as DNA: TGTGCCAGCAGCAAAGGGTACACTAGCGGGAGCTACGAGCAGTACTTC.

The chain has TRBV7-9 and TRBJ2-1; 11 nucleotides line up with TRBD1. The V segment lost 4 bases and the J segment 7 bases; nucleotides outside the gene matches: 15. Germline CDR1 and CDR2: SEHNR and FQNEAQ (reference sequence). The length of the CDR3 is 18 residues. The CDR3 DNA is TGTGCCAGCAGCTCACACAATGGACAGGGGGCAGGGGAGAATGAGCAGTTCTTC. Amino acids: CASSSHNGQGAGENEQFF. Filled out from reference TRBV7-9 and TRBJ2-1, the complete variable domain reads DTGVSQNPRHKITKRGQNVTFRCDPISEHNRLYWYRQTLGQGPEFLTYFQNEAQLEKSRLLSDRFSAERPKGSFSTLEIQRTEQGDSAMYLCASSSHNGQGAGENEQFFGPGTRLTVL.

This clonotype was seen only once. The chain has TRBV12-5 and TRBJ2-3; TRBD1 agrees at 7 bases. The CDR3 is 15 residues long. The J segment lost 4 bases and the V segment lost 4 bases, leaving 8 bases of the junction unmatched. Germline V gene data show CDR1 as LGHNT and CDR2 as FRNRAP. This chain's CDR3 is CASGSQTGRADTQYF. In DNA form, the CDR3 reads TGTGCTAGTGGTTCGCAGACAGGGCGAGCAGATACGCAGTATTTT. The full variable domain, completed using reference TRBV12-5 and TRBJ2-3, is DARVTQTPRHKVTEMGQEVTMRCQPILGHNTVFWYRQTMMQGLELLAYFRNRAPLDDSGMPKDRFSAEMPDATLATLKIQPSEPRDSAVYFCASGSQTGRADTQYFGPGTRLTVL.

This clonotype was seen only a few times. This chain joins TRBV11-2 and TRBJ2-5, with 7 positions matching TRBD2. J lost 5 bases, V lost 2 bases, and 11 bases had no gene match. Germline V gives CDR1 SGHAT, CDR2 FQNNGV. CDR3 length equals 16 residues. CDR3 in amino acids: CASSLLVGLGLETQYF. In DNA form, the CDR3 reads TGTGCCAGCAGCTTATTAGTAGGACTAGGTCTCGAGACCCAGTACTTC.

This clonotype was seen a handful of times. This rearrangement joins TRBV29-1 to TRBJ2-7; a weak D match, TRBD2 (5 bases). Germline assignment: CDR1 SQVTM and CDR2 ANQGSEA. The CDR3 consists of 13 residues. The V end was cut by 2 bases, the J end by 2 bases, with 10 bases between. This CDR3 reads CSVERAGTYEQYF. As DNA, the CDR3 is TGCAGCGTTGAAAGGGCGGGTACCTACGAGCAGTACTTC.

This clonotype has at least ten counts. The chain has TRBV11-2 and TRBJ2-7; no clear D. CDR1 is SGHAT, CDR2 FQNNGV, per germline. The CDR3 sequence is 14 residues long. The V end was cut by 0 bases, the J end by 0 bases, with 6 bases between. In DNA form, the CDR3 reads TGTGCCAGCAGCTTAGATCCGGGCTCCTACGAGCAGTACTTC. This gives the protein CASSLDPGSYEQYF.